These 13 T cell receptor beta chains originate from one sample sequenced in a study of Graves' ophthalmopathy and Graves' hyperthyroidism. Amplification of TCR beta CDR3 regions used RNA transcripts. Scientists carried out first-round RT-PCR using HTBI primers and then a second-round multiplex PCR. A single record per CDR3 protein comes from TCRdb applying MiXCR to the multiplex PCR reads. The sample includes hundreds of thousands of distinct CDR3 sequences, approximately 39% of them seen just once. The sequenced sample consisted of peripheral blood. The receptors were gathered from an adult man with Graves' ophthalmopathy.

This clonotype was counted many times. The gene calls are TRBV9 and TRBJ2-5; TRBD2 agrees at 8 bases. The CDR3 is 16 residues long. Losses at the gene ends were 0 bases for V and 2 bases for J; bases not matched to a gene: 6. Germline V gene lookup returns CDR1 SGDLS and CDR2 YYNGEE. The CDR3, as DNA: TGTGCCAGCAGCGTAGGGGCGGGGGGTCTACAAGAGACCCAGTACTTC. Its translation is CASSVGAGGLQETQYF. Based on the CDR3 plus reference TRBV9 and TRBJ2-5, the full variable domain is DSGVTQTPKHLITATGQRVTLRCSPRSGDLSVYWYQQSLDQGLQFLIQYYNGEERAKGNILERFSAQQFPDLHSELNLSSLELGDSALYFCASSVGAGGLQETQYFGPGTRLLVL.

Note on this clonotype: Germline is not matched at one junction end, which may reflect a read error. The chain combines TRBV25-1 with TRBJ1-2; 9 bases match TRBD1. This CDR3 has 14 residues. Looked up from germline, CDR1 is MGHDK and CDR2 is SYGVNS. CDR3 nucleotide sequence: TGTACCAGCAGTGTGGGACAGGGAGTTTTTGGCTACACCTTC. Translation gives CTSSVGQGVFGYTF.

The sample holds many counts of this clonotype. J is TRBJ2-7 and V is TRBV9; the D is unclear. Germline CDR1 is SGDLS and CDR2 is YYNGEE. CDR3 length: 13 residues. V lost 3 bases and J lost 2, with 9 bases in between. The CDR3 nucleotides are TGTGCCAGCAGCGAAGAACCCGCCTACGAGCAGTACTTC. It translates to CASSEEPAYEQYF.

Comment on this clonotype: One end of the junction fails to match germline, which may point to a read error. V usage is TRBV20-1 and J usage is TRBJ1-4, with 9 bases identical to TRBD1. The CDR3 has 13 residues. Germline-derived CDR1 and CDR2 are DFQATT and SNEGSKA (reference sequence). CDR3 protein: CSASGQGNEKLLF. For the CDR3, the DNA is TGCAGTGCTAGCGGACAGGGGAATGAAAAACTGCTTTTT.

The chain recombines TRBV7-9 with TRBJ2-5, with D tentatively TRBD1 (5 bases). Trimming removed 6 bases from V and 3 bases from J, with 11 bases in between. The V gene's germline CDR1 is SEHNR and CDR2 FQNEAQ (reference sequence). The CDR3 loop spans 13 amino acids. CDR3 DNA: TGTGCCAGCAGTTCAGACAGTGAAGAGACCCAGTACTTC. Its protein product is CASSSDSEETQYF.

In regard to this clonotype: No conserved phenylalanine or tryptophan is present at the end of the CDR3, so a read error is the likely explanation. The DNA is omitted, as the CDR3 cannot be located on it reliably, and the CDR3 follows TCRdb's listing. V gene TRBV2 combines with J gene TRBJ1-1; the table's D call of TRBD1 was not tested on the DNA. The germline V gene has CDR1 SNHLY and CDR2 FYNNEI. With termini counted, the CDR3 has 11 amino acids. The CDR3 region is CASSEVGTANY.

Ten or more counts support this clonotype. The CDR3 is CASSPSTFTEAFF. The DNA of the CDR3 is TGCGCCAGCAGCCCCAGCACCTTCACTGAAGCTTTCTTT. The chain carries TRBV5-1 and TRBJ1-1; D not resolved. V shed 4 bases and J shed 4 bases, with 11 bases lying between them. Germline loops: CDR1 SGHRS, CDR2 YFSETQ. This CDR3 spans 13 amino acids.

Note on this clonotype: Since no conserved phenylalanine or tryptophan closes the CDR3, a read error is the likely cause. J is TRBJ1-1 and V is TRBV19; 8 positions agree with TRBD1. Germline values: CDR1 LNHDA, CDR2 SQIVND (reference sequence). V was clipped by 4 bases and J by 0 bases; unmatched bases: 7. The CDR3 is 16 amino acids. CDR3 coding DNA: TGTGCCAGTAGTACGGGACAGGTGGGAATGAACACTGAAGCTTTCTCT. It specifies CASSTGQVGMNTEAFS.

This clonotype was recorded once. A clone one base away is much larger, so this may be a read error. The chain links TRBV19 to TRBJ1-4, with unresolved D. The CDR3 contains 14 residues. Germline lookup yields CDR1 LNHDA and CDR2 SQIVND (reference sequence). V was cut by 5 bases and J by 8 bases, with 15 bases left in between. CDR3 coding DNA: TGTGCCAGTAGTCGAGCTGAGGTTCGGGAAAAACTGTTTTTT. Protein sequence: CASSRAEVREKLFF. Using reference TRBV19 and TRBJ1-4 for the parts outside the CDR3, the full variable domain is DGGITQSPKYLFRKEGQNVTLSCEQNLNHDAMYWYRQDPGQGLRLIYYSQIVNDFQKGDIAEGYSVSREKKESFPLTVTSAQKNPTAFYLCASSRAEVREKLFFGSGTQLSVL.

This clonotype has only one observation. Given the absence of the conserved phenylalanine or tryptophan at the CDR3 end, a read error is likely. It is unclear where the CDR3 begins or ends on the DNA, so no DNA is shown, and the CDR3 is as TCRdb lists it. The chain couples TRBV19 to TRBJ1-4. The CDR3 has 8 amino acids, counting both end residues. The germline V gene has CDR1 LNHDA and CDR2 SQIVND (reference sequence). The CDR3: CASSITGY.

This clonotype was seen many times. V is TRBV2 and J is TRBJ1-2; D is perhaps TRBD1 (6 bases). The CDR3 consists of 16 residues. V was pared by 8 bases and J by 4 bases, with 23 bases between. The germline gives CDR1 SNHLY, CDR2 FYNNEI. CDR3 nucleotide sequence: TGTGCCAGCTCGCAAAGGTACAGGGAATCAGTCTATGGCTACACCTTC. Its translation is CASSQRYRESVYGYTF. Full variable domain (outside the CDR3, taken from reference TRBV2 and TRBJ1-2): EPEVTQTPSHQVTQMGQEVILRCVPISNHLYFYWYRQILGQKVEFLVSFYNNEISEKSEIFDDQFSVERPDGSNFTLKIRSTKLEDSAMYFCASSQRYRESVYGYTFGSGTRLTVV.

Only a few counts were recorded for this clonotype. The rearrangement joins TRBV20-1 to TRBJ1-2, with a weak D call TRBD1 (5 bases). This CDR3 spans 13 amino acids. The germline V gene encodes CDR1 DFQATT and CDR2 SNEGSKA (reference sequence). The V end was cut by 6 bases, the J end by 8 bases, with 19 bases between. The CDR3 DNA follows: TGCAGTGCCTTTACCCGGGGACGAGAGGGCTACACCTTC. This encodes CSAFTRGREGYTF.

The chain carries TRBV24-1 and TRBJ2-7; TRBD1 matches at 10 bases. Germline trimming cut 6 bases from V and 3 bases from J; bases unmatched to any gene: 1. Germline lookup yields CDR1 KGHDR and CDR2 SFDVKD. The CDR3 length is 13 residues. The CDR3 protein is CATSRTGGYEQYF. The DNA for the CDR3 is TGTGCCACCAGTCGGACAGGGGGCTACGAGCAGTACTTC.